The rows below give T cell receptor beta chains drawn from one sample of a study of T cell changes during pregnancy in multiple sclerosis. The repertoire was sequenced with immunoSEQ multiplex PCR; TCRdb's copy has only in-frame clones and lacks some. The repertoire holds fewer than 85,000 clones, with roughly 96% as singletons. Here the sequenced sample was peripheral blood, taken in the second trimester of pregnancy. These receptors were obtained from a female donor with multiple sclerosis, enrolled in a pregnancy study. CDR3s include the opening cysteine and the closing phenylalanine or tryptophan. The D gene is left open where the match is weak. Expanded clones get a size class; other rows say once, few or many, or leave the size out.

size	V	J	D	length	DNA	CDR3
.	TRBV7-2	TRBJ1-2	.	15	TGTGCCAGCAGCTTTTATCGGGAAGCTAACTATGGCTACACCTTC	CASSFYREANYGYTF
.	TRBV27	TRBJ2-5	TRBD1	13	TGTGCCAGCATGGGACAGGGAAAGAAGACCCAGTACTTC	CASMGQGKKTQYF
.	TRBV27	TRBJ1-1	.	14	TGTGCCAGCAGTTTTGGACAGAGGAACACTGAAGCTTTCTTT	CASSFGQRNTEAFF
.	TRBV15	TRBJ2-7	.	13	TGTGCCACCAGTAGGGACTTCTCCTACGAGCAGTACTTC	CATSRDFSYEQYF
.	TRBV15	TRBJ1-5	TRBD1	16	TGTGCCACCAGCAGAGTTATGACAGGGCTTAACCAGCCCCAGCATTTT	CATSRVMTGLNQPQHF
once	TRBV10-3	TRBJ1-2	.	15	TGTGCCATCAGTGCTGGTCGGGGATCAGACTATGGCTACACCTTC	CAISAGRGSDYGYTF
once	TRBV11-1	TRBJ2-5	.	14	TGTGCCAGCAGTCGCTTGGGGGCCGTGCAGACCCAGTACTTC	CASSRLGAVQTQYF
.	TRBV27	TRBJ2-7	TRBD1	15	TGTGCCAGCAGTTCGGGGACAGGGGACGGGTACGAGCAGTACTTC	CASSSGTGDGYEQYF
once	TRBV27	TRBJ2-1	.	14	TGTGCCAGCAAGGCAGGTCGATCATACAATGAGCAGTTCTTC	CASKAGRSYNEQFF
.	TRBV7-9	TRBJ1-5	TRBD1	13	TGTGCCAGCAGCGGACAGGGTAATCAGCCCCAGCATTTT	CASSGQGNQPQHF
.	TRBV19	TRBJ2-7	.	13	TGTGCCAGTAGCATCGGTCATAGCTACGAGCAGTACTTC	CASSIGHSYEQYF
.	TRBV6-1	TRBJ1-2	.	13	TGTGCCAGCAGTCCCTACTTACTTGATGGCTACACCTTC	CASSPYLLDGYTF
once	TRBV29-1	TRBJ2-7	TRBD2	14	TGCAGCGTTGAAGAGGGATGGGGGGGCTACGAGCAGTACTTC	CSVEEGWGGYEQYF
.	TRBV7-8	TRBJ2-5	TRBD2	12	TGTGCCAGCAGTGGGGGGGGAGAGACCCAGTACTTC	CASSGGGETQYF
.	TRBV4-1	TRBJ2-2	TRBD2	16	TGCGCCAGCAGTAGGGGACTAGCGGAGCTGACCGGGGAGCTGTTTTTT	CASSRGLAELTGELFF
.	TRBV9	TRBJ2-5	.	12	TGTGCCAGCAAGGGAGGGGGGGAGACCCAGTACTTC	CASKGGGETQYF
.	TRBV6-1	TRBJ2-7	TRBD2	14	TGTGCCAGCAGCCTAGCGGCCGGTACCTACGAGCAGTACTTC	CASSLAAGTYEQYF
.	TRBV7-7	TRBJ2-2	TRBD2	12	TGTGCTTTAGGCGGGAGTACCGGGGAGCTGTTTTTT	CALGGSTGELFF
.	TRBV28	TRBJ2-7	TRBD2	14	TGTGCCAGCAGAGCGGGAGAAAGAATCTACGAGCAGTACTTC	CASRAGERIYEQYF